This T cell receptor beta chain emerged from a study of CD8 T cells in Susac syndrome. CDR1 LGHDT and CDR2 YNNKEL come from the germline V gene (reference sequence). V was pared by 1 base and J by 2 bases, with 13 bases between. The CDR3 extends over 16 amino acids. RNA amounts of about 0.45 to 1 ug underwent reverse transcription with random hexamers. Each CDR3 protein is one row after TCRdb ran MiXCR on the immunoSEQ multiplex PCR reads. The sample includes roughly 89,000 distinct CDR3 sequences, 96% seen only once; the top ten take around 0.41%. The diagnostic criteria were recently defined, and patients with Susac syndrome met them for definite or probable disease. FACS was used to enrich TEMRA cells, whereas the CD8+ and CD4+ T cells were obtained by negative isolation.

The receptor's source is a human donor with Susac syndrome. The sample taken for sequencing was CD8+ T cells from PBMCs. J is TRBJ2-3 and V is TRBV3-1; D is unclear. In DNA, the CDR3 is TGTGCCAGCAGCCAAGGTTCCCCAGTGCCCACAGATACGCAGTATTTT. Its translation is CASSQGSPVPTDTQYF.